This TCR beta chain derives from a study of shared clonotypes between healthy human individuals. Background on the study: The donor pool was made up of a couple of women and a few men aged 18 to 49.

Study outcomes and limitations: Shared across a few donors were about 4.6% of the naive CD4 clonotypes.

Several immunoSEQ 96-well plates shared each subset's DNA, each plate a replicate. Assay: immunoSEQ multiplex PCR; the TCRdb copy retains only in-frame clones and omits some. The sample contains around 100,000 clones, just over 65% of which appear only once. Germline V gene lookup returns CDR1 MNHNS and CDR2 SASEGT. The V end lost 3 bases, the J end lost 0 bases, and 13 bases lay between the germline ends. There are 16 residues in the CDR3. With regard to this clone: Its specificity is unknown.

Source material: memory CD8+ T cells sorted from blood. Stated subset: CD45RO+ cells pooled with CCR7-negative TemRA cells. This chain joins TRBV6-1 and TRBJ2-3, with unresolved D. The sequence was collected from a woman in her 30s in good health. CDR3 nucleotides: TGTGCCAGCAGTGATAACAGCCACTCTAGCACAGATACGCAGTATTTT. This codes for CASSDNSHSSTDTQYF.